Sequencing of this T cell receptor (beta chain) was carried out in a study of shared clonotypes between healthy human individuals. Naive CD8 populations comprised CD45RO-negative cells positively selected for CCR7, excluding terminally differentiated effector memory CD45RA+ cells. Sequencing used immunoSEQ multiplex PCR; TCRdb keeps in-frame clones, though not all of them. Altogether about 590,000 clones are present, around 95% being singletons, with the ten largest covering 0.11%. Germline values: CDR1 SGHDN, CDR2 FVKESK. This CDR3 is built from 13 residues. Between the trimmed V and J ends, which lost 10 bases and 3 bases, there was a span of 13 bases.

The receptor was isolated from a woman aged 30 to 39 in good health. The V call is TRBV14, the J call TRBJ2-1; D not certain. The sequenced sample consisted of naive CD8+ T cells sorted from blood. For the CDR3, the DNA is TGTGCCAATCCGTCCCCCGGCTACAATGAGCAGTTCTTC. Translating gives CANPSPGYNEQFF.